Each of the 8 T cell receptor beta chains below was sequenced from the same sample in a study of cytomegalovirus exposure and HLA in healthy donors. Data came from immunoSEQ multiplex PCR; TCRdb stores just in-frame clones and leaves some out. The table shows approximately 120,000 clones, with around nine tenths occurring only once. The sequenced sample was PBMCs. All receptors derive from a young woman in good health and CMV-seronegative.

This rearrangement joins TRBV6-5 to TRBJ2-2; D may be TRBD1 (5 bases). Trimming left V 6 bases short and J 3 bases short, with 8 bases between. The CDR3 is 13 amino acids. From germline, CDR1 is MNHEY and CDR2 SVGAGI. CDR3 sequence (DNA): TGTGCCAGCAGGGGGCGGCACACCGGGGAGCTGTTTTTT. Its translation: CASRGRHTGELFF.

The chain uses TRBV5-1 and TRBJ2-2; TRBD2 aligns across 11 bases. CDR3 size: 15 residues. V gave up 3 bases and J gave up 5 bases; unmatched junction bases: 3. CDR1 SGHRS and CDR2 YFSETQ come from the germline V gene. The CDR3 is CASSWGTSGTGELFF. The CDR3 DNA is TGCGCCAGCAGCTGGGGGACTAGCGGAACCGGGGAGCTGTTTTTT.

This rearrangement joins TRBV5-8 to TRBJ1-2; 8 nucleotides match TRBD1. The CDR3 extends over 16 amino acids. V trimming: 2 bases; J trimming: 5 bases; junction bases outside the gene matches: 11. The germline gives CDR1 SGHTS, CDR2 YDEGEE. CDR3: CASSFRIGQGLYGYTF. The CDR3 DNA follows: TGTGCCAGCAGCTTTCGGATTGGACAGGGACTTTATGGCTACACCTTC.

A single count supports this clone. CDR3 in DNA: TGTGCCAGCATGCGACTAGCGGGAGGGAGCGGCTTCCACGAGCAGTACTTC. This codes for CASMRLAGGSGFHEQYF. V usage is TRBV21-1 and J usage is TRBJ2-7; the table's D call, TRBD2, was not checked against the DNA. TRBV21-1 corresponds to a pseudogene. CDR3 length equals 17 residues.

This clone showed up just a few times. The rearrangement joins TRBV19 to TRBJ1-1; tentatively, D is TRBD1 (5 bases). Germline values: CDR1 LNHDA, CDR2 SQIVND (reference sequence). Deletions cut 5 bases from V and 2 bases from J, with 12 bases between. The CDR3 consists of 14 residues. The CDR3 DNA reads TGTGCCAGTAGTCCTCAGACAGTTAACACTGAAGCTTTCTTT. Translation: CASSPQTVNTEAFF.

The chain carries TRBV2 and TRBJ2-1, with 9 bases fitting TRBD2. There are 16 residues in the CDR3. Unmatched junction bases numbered 9, after V lost 2 bases and J lost 7 bases. Germline CDR1 SNHLY, CDR2 FYNNEI. The CDR3 bases are TGTGCCAGCAGTGAACGGGTTAGCGGGAGTTTTAATGAGCAGTTCTTC. This codes for CASSERVSGSFNEQFF.

This rearrangement joins TRBV10-1 to TRBJ2-7; D not certain. The germline V and J ends were trimmed by 4 bases and 4 bases, with 5 bases remaining between them. The CDR3 is 11 amino acids. The V gene's germline CDR1 is WNHNN and CDR2 SYGVQD (reference sequence). The CDR3 loop is CASSASYEQYF. The CDR3 nucleotides are TGCGCCAGCAGTGCTTCGTACGAGCAGTACTTC.

CDR3 nucleotides: TGTGCCAGCAGCTTAGGAGGGGCGACAGGGGAGAAGACCCAGTACTTC. Residues: CASSLGGATGEKTQYF. This chain uses TRBV7-9 with TRBJ2-5, with 8 positions matching TRBD1. The CDR3 consists of 16 residues. V gave up 1 base and J gave up 6 bases; unmatched junction bases: 10. Germline V lookup: CDR1 SEHNR, CDR2 FQNEAQ (reference sequence). The whole variable domain, remainder taken from reference TRBV7-9 and TRBJ2-5, is DTGVSQNPRHKITKRGQNVTFRCDPISEHNRLYWYRQTLGQGPEFLTYFQNEAQLEKSRLLSDRFSAERPKGSFSTLEIQRTEQGDSAMYLCASSLGGATGEKTQYFGPGTRLLVL.